This T cell receptor beta chain was documented in a study of OX40 agonist ivuxolimab in advanced cancers. The wider study: Participants could have had prior anti-PD-1, anti-PD-L1 or anti-CTLA-4 therapy, and 40% had some.

The data were produced by immunoSEQ multiplex PCR, yet TCRdb's version contains in-frame clones alone and is incomplete. The table lists roughly 100,000 clones, around nine tenths of them singletons, with 1.5% to 2% in the top ten. Notes on this clone: The antigen remains unidentified.

The study's findings and limits: No antigen was identified for the clonally expanded peripheral T cells. CD4+ and CD8+ blood T cells expanded clonally by week 6 at 0.1 to 3.0 mg/kg.

V was trimmed by 5 bases and J by 5 bases, leaving 13 bases between them. This CDR3 is built from 14 residues. Germline lookup yields CDR1 SGHVS and CDR2 FNYEAQ. The sequences come from CD4+ or CD8+ T cells sorted from blood, collected in a trial of the OX40 agonist ivuxolimab. The chain employs TRBV7-6 and TRBJ1-5; D is undetermined. This clonotype originated in an adult with an advanced solid tumor such as melanoma, head and neck, liver or kidney cancer. CDR3 protein: CASSQHGVDQPQHF. The CDR3 region has the DNA TGTGCCAGCAGCCAACACGGGGTAGATCAGCCCCAGCATTTT. Variable domain in full (rest from reference TRBV7-6 and TRBJ1-5): GAGVSQSPRYKVTKRGQDVALRCDPISGHVSLYWYRQALGQGPEFLTYFNYEAQQDKSGLPNDRFSAERPEGSISTLTIQRTEQRDSAMYRCASSQHGVDQPQHFGDGTRLSIL.